This T cell receptor beta chain is drawn from a study of monozygotic twins with inflammatory bowel disease. Comment on this clonotype: The antigen remains unidentified.

CDR1 and CDR2 from the germline V gene are SGHRS and YFSETQ. The CDR3 length is 12 residues. TCRdb processed the 5' RACE reads again and assigns one entry to each CDR3 protein, with no DNA. The listing contains tens of thousands of distinct CDR3 sequences. Study results and limitations: There was no support for any single strong signal or clonotype associated with IBD.

This TCR was recovered from a human donor with ulcerative colitis or Crohn's disease, or a healthy co-twin of an affected twin (not recorded which). Input material: blood. The rearrangement uses TRBV5-1 and TRBJ2-1. This CDR3 is CASSLEVGEQFF.